The 6 T cell receptor beta chains below come from one sample, sequenced in a study of shared clonotypes between healthy human individuals. Clones were read by immunoSEQ multiplex PCR, and TCRdb kept only the in-frame ones, dropping some. The profile shows some 1 million clones, around 74% of them singletons. Input material: memory CD4+ T cells sorted from blood. Subset meaning: CD45RA-negative fraction. The receptors derive from a man in his late teens or twenties in good health.

The chain joins TRBV25-1 to TRBJ1-6; D is undetermined. V was trimmed by 5 bases and J by 7 bases, leaving 6 bases between them. The V gene's germline CDR1 is MGHDK and CDR2 SYGVNS. CDR3 length equals 12 residues. CDR3 sequence: CASSRGNSPLHF. CDR3 in DNA: TGTGCCAGCAGTCGCGGGAATTCACCCCTCCACTTT.

The chain joins TRBV28 to TRBJ1-1, with D perhaps TRBD1 (5 bases). Per germline, CDR1 MDHEN and CDR2 SYDVKM. CDR3 length: 15 amino acids. V was clipped by 6 bases and J by 5 bases, with 19 bases between them. The CDR3 DNA is TGTGCCAGCAGGATCCAGGGTGGCGGAGTAACTGAAGCTTTCTTT. It encodes CASRIQGGGVTEAFF.

The chain joins TRBV30 to TRBJ1-2; 7 positions match TRBD1. CDR3 length: 13 residues. V was clipped by 1 base and J by 11 bases; unmatched bases: 10. Per the germline V gene, CDR1 is GTSNPN and CDR2 is SVGIG (reference sequence). The CDR3 sequence: CAWSEDRELVYTF. CDR3 in DNA: TGTGCCTGGAGTGAAGACAGGGAGTTGGTGTACACCTTC.

This clone has a single count. The V and J genes are TRBV7-9 and TRBJ2-7; no clear D gene. The CDR3 runs to 13 residues. Trimming took 6 bases from V and 2 from J, leaving 11 bases between them. Germline V gene sequence: CDR1 SEHNR, CDR2 FQNEAQ (reference sequence). The CDR3 DNA sequence: TGTGCCAGCAGTAGTTACAGTACCTACGAGCAGTACTTC. The encoded protein is CASSSYSTYEQYF.

Worth noting for this clone: It is likely a read error: a sequence one base away is far more abundant. The sample carries other DNA sequences with the same CDR3. The chain carries TRBV6-5 and TRBJ2-5, with 11 bases identical to TRBD1. The germline CDR1 and CDR2 sequences are MNHEY and SVGAGI. V lost 6 bases, J lost 5 bases, and 8 bases stayed unmatched. The CDR3 has 15 amino acids. The chain's CDR3 is CASSLGTGGRETQYF. The CDR3 DNA sequence: TGTGCCAGCAGCCTCGGGACAGGGGGTCGGGAGACCCAGTACTTC.

This chain uses TRBV7-8 with TRBJ1-4, with TRBD1 identical over 7 bases. Germline CDR1 SGHVS, CDR2 FQNEAQ. The trim removed 3 bases at V and 4 bases at J, leaving 8 bases unmatched. The CDR3 length is 16 residues. The CDR3 coding sequence is TGTGCCAGCAGCTTTTTTGCTGGGACAGTTAATGAAAAACTGTTTTTT. Translation gives CASSFFAGTVNEKLFF.